This TCR beta chain originates from a study of monozygotic twins with inflammatory bowel disease. CDR1 SQVTM and CDR2 ANQGSEA come from the germline V gene. CDR3 length: 14 residues. Reprocessing the 5' RACE reads, TCRdb reports a single entry for every CDR3 protein and omits DNA. The sample table sets out approximately 400,000 distinct CDR3 sequences. V is TRBV29-1 and J is TRBJ2-5; TCRdb lists TRBD1, though no DNA is available to test this call. The receptor was isolated from a human donor with ulcerative colitis or Crohn's disease, or a healthy co-twin of an affected twin (not recorded which). The sequenced sample was blood. This CDR3 is CSVTYPNRGETQYF.